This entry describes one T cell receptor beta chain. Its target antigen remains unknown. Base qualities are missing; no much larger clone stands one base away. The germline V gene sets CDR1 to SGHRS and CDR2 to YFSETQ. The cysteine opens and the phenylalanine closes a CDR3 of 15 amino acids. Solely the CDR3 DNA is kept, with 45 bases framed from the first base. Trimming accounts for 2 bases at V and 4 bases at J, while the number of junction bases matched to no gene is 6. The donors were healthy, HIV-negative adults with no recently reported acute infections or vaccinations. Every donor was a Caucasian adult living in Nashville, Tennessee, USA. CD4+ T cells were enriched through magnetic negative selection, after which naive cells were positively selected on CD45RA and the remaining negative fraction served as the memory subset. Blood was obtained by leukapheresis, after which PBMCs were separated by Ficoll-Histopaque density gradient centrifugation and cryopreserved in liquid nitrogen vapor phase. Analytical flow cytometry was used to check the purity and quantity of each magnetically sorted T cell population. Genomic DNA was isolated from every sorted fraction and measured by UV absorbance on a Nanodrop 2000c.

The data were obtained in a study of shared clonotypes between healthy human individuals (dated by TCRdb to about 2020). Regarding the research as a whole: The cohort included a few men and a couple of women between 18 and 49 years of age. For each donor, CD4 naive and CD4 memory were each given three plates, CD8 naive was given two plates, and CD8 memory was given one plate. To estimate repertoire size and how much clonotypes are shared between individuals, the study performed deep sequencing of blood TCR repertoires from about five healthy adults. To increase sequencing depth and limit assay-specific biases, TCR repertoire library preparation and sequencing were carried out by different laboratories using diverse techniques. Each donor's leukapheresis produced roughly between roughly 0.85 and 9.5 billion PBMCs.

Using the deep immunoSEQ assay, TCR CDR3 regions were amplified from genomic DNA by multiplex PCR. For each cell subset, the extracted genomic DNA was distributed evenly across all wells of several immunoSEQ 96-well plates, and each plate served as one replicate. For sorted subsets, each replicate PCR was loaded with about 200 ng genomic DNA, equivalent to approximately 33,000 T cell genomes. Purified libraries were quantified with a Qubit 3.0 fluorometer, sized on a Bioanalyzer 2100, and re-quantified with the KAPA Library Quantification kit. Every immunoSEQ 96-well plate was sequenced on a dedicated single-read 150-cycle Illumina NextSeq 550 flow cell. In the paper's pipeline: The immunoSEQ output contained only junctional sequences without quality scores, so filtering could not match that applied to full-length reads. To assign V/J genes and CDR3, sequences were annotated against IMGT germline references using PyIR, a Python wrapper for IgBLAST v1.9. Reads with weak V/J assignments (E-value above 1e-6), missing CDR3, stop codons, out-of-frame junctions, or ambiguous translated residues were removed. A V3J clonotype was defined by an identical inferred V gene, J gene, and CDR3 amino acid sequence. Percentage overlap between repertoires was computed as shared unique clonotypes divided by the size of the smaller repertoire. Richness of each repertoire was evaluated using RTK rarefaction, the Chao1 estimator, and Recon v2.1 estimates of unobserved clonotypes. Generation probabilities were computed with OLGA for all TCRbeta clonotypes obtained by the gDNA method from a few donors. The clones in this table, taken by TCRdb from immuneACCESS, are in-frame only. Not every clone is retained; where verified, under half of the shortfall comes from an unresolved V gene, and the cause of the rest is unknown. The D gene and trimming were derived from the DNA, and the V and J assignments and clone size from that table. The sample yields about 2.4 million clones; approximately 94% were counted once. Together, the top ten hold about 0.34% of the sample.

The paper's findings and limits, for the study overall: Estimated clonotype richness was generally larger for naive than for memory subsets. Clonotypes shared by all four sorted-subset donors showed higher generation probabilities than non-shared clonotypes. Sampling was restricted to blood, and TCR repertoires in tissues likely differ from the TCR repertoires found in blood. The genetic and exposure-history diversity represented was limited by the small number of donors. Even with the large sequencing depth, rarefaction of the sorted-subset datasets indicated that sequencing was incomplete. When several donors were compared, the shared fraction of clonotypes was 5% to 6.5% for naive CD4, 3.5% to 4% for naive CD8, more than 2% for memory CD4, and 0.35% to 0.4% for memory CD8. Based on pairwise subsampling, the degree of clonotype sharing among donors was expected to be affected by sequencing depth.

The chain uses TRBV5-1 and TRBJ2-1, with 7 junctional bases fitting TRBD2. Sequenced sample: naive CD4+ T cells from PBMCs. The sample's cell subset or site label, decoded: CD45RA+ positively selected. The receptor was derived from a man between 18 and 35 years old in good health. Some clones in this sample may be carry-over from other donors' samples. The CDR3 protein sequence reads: CASSFSREPYNEQFF. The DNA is TGCGCCAGCAGCTTTTCGCGGGAGCCATACAATGAGCAGTTCTTC.